This TCR beta chain derives from a study of T cells in Graves' hyperthyroidism and ophthalmopathy. Germline CDR1 reads MGHRA; CDR2 reads YSYEKL. The CDR3 totals 14 residues. V lost 3 bases, J lost 4 bases, and 11 bases lay in between. Study-level results: Clonotypes that were expanded in thyroid above 0.001 mostly appeared in blood too.

This clonotype was counted between two and nine times. Its antigen is still unknown. The TCR beta CDR3 regions underwent amplification using RNA transcripts as the source. The HTBI primer set was used in a first-round RT-PCR of the TCR CDR3. From the multiplex PCR reads, TCRdb called clonotypes with MiXCR, one entry per CDR3 protein. The sample has some 570,000 distinct CDR3 sequences; 14% are singletons. The study included ophthalmopathy patients with Clinical Activity Score at least 3, NOSPECS grade at least 4 and duration under 3 months. Reasons for excluding patients were uncontrolled infection, other autoimmune disease, pregnancy or lactation. Diagnoses were made from clinical symptoms, serum measures (thyroxine and TRAb), thyroid ultrasound and orbital computed tomography.

The sequence was obtained from a woman under 30 with Graves' ophthalmopathy. V gene TRBV4-1 combines with J gene TRBJ2-3; TRBD1 is a possible D gene (6 bases). Input material: blood. The chain's CDR3 is CASSQRTAADTQYF. CDR3 DNA sequence: TGCGCCAGCAGCCAGAGGACAGCCGCAGATACGCAGTATTTT.